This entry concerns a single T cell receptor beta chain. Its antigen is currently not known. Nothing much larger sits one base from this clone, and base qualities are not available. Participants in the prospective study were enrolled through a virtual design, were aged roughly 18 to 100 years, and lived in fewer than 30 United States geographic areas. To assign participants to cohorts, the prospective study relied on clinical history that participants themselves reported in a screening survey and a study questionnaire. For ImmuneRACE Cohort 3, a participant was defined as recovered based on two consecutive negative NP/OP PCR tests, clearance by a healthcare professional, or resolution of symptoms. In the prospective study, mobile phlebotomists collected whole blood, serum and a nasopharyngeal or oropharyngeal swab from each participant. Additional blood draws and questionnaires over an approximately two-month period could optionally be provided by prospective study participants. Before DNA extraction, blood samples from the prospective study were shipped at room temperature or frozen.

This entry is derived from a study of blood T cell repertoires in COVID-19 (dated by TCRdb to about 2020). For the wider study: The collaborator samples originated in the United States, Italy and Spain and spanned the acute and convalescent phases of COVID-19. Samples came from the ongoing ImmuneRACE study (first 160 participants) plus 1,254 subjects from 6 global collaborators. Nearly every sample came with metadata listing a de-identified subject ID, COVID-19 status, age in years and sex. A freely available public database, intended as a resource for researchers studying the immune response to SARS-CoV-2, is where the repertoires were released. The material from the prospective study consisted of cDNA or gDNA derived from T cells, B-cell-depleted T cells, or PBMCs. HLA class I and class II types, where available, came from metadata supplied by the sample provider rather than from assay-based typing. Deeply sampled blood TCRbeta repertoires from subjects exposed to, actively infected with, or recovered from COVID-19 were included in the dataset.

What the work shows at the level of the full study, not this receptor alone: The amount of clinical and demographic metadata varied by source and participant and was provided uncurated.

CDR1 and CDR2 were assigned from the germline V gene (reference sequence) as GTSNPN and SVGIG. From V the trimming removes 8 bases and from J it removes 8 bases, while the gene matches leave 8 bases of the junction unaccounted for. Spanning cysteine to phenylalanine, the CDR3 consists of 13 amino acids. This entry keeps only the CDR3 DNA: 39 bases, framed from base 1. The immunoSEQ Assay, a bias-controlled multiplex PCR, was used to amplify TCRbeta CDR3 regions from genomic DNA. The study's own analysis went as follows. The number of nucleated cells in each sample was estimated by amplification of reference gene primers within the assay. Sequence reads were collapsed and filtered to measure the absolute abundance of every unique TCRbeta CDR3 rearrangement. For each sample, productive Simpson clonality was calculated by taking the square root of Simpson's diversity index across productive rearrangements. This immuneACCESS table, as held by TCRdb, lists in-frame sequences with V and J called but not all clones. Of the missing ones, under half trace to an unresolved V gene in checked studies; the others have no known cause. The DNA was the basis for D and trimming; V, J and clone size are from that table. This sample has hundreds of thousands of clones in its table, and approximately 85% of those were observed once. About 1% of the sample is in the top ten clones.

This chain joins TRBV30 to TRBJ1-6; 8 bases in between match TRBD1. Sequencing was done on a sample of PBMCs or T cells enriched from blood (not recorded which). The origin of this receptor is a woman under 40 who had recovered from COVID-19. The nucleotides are TGTGCCGGGGGACAGGAAGGTTATTCACCCCTCCACTTT. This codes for CAGGQEGYSPLHF.